Listed below are T cell receptor beta chains from one sample, sequenced in a study of blood T cell repertoires in COVID-19. Repertoires were generated with immunoSEQ multiplex PCR, while TCRdb's copy carries only in-frame clones and drops some. The sample records about 120,000 clones, 75% to 90% being singletons. Input material: peripheral blood. Source of these receptors: a man between 40 and 49 years old with acute or convalescent COVID-19. The CDR3 runs from the conserved cysteine through the conserved F or W. The order of the fields is V gene, J gene, clone size, CDR3 length, D gene, CDR3 protein, CDR3 DNA. D genes are given only for firm matches. Clone size is stated in some rows and not others, as once, few, many or a class when expanded.

>TRBV3-1/TRBV3-2|TRBJ2-5|NA|15|NA
CASSQVRVLGETQYF
TGTGCCAGCAGCCAAGTCAGGGTCCTGGGAGAGACCCAGTACTTC
>TRBV11-2|TRBJ1-2|NA|13|NA
CAGAPTGNYGYTF
TGTGCCGGAGCCCCGACGGGGAACTATGGCTACACCTTC
>TRBV19|TRBJ2-5|NA|13|TRBD1
CASSPDREETQYF
TGTGCCAGTAGTCCGGACAGGGAAGAGACCCAGTACTTC
>TRBV7-2|TRBJ2-4|NA|14|NA
CASSLGHISDIQYF
TGTGCCAGCAGCTTAGGACACATATCGGACATTCAGTACTTC
>TRBV19|TRBJ2-1|NA|15|TRBD2
CASSVGRALGNEQFF
TGTGCCAGTAGTGTGGGGAGGGCCTTAGGGAATGAGCAGTTCTTC
>TRBV6-6|TRBJ1-1|NA|12|TRBD1
CASSYGQGAAFF
TGTGCCAGCAGTTACGGACAGGGGGCAGCTTTCTTT
>TRBV9|TRBJ2-1|NA|16|NA
CASSVQAASSYNEQFF
TGTGCCAGCAGCGTTCAAGCGGCCTCCTCCTACAATGAGCAGTTCTTC
>TRBV19|TRBJ1-4|NA|15|TRBD1
CASSLYGTANEKLFF
TGTGCCAGTAGTCTCTACGGGACAGCGAATGAAAAACTGTTTTTT
>TRBV7-2|TRBJ2-3|NA|14|NA
CASSLVGGTDTQYF
TGTGCCAGCAGCTTAGTCGGGGGCACAGATACGCAGTATTTT
>TRBV6-5|TRBJ1-2|NA|15|NA
CASTPVGGVPYGYTF
TGTGCCAGCACCCCCGTAGGTGGAGTTCCCTATGGCTACACCTTC
>TRBV3-1/TRBV3-2|TRBJ1-5|few|13|TRBD1
CASSWDRSQPQHF
TGTGCCAGCAGCTGGGACAGGTCCCAGCCCCAGCATTTT
>TRBV6-5|TRBJ2-7|NA|13|NA
CASSPGLGYEQYF
TGTGCCAGCAGTCCGGGACTCGGCTACGAGCAGTACTTC
>TRBV5-4|TRBJ1-2|NA|14|NA
CASSLVSRSDGYTF
TGTGCCAGCAGCTTGGTGAGCAGGTCTGATGGCTACACCTTC
>TRBV30|TRBJ1-1|NA|13|NA
CAWTGGRNTEAFF
TGTGCCTGGACCGGCGGAAGGAACACTGAAGCTTTCTTT
>TRBV11-2|TRBJ2-1|few|15|TRBD2
CASSLKGLAGNEQFF
TGTGCCAGCAGCTTAAAAGGACTAGCGGGAAATGAGCAGTTCTTC
>TRBV30|TRBJ1-2|NA|12|NA
CAWRGEGYGYTF
TGTGCCTGGAGAGGGGAGGGCTATGGCTACACCTTC
>TRBV15|TRBJ1-1|once|18|TRBD1
CATSTDRGTNFMNTEAFF
TGTGCCACCAGCACTGACAGGGGAACAAATTTCATGAACACTGAAGCTTTCTTT
>TRBV11-2|TRBJ2-2|once|15|TRBD2
CASSPGLAGDGELFF
TGTGCCAGCAGCCCAGGACTAGCGGGGGACGGGGAGCTGTTTTTT
>TRBV19|TRBJ1-1|NA|14|NA
CASSIDPRGAEAFF
TGTGCCAGTAGTATAGACCCTAGGGGCGCTGAAGCTTTCTTT
>TRBV7-2|TRBJ2-5|NA|13|NA
CASSLVAVETQYF
TGTGCCAGCAGCTTAGTGGCGGTCGAGACCCAGTACTTC
>TRBV4-3|TRBJ1-4|few|17|NA
CASSLVGGRGSNEKLFF
TGCGCCAGCAGCCTCGTTGGGGGGAGAGGTTCTAATGAAAAACTGTTTTTT
>TRBV21-1|TRBJ1-4|NA|16|NA
CASSEDRGRPNEKLFF
TGTGCCAGCAGTGAAGACAGGGGGCGACCTAATGAAAAACTGTTTTTT
>TRBV6-5|TRBJ1-5|NA|15|TRBD1
CASTADRASNQPQHF
TGTGCCAGCACTGCGGACAGGGCGAGCAATCAGCCCCAGCATTTT
>TRBV5-1|TRBJ1-3|NA|15|NA
CASSTGQPLGNTIYF
TGCGCCAGCAGCACTGGACAGCCTCTAGGCAACACCATATATTTT
>TRBV3-1/TRBV3-2|TRBJ1-1|once|16|NA
CASSPGKTGVDTEAFF
TGTGCCAGCAGCCCCGGCAAAACAGGTGTAGACACTGAAGCTTTCTTT
>TRBV6-6|TRBJ1-5|NA|14|NA
CASSRMVTGQPQHF
TGTGCCAGCAGTCGCATGGTTACCGGTCAGCCCCAGCATTTT
>TRBV23-1|TRBJ1-2|NA|14|NA
CASSLHGGPCGYTF
TGCGCCAGCAGTCTTCACGGGGGTCCCTGCGGCTACACCTTC
>TRBV9|TRBJ1-2|NA|20|TRBD1
CASSVGEYRTGDPENYGYTF
TGTGCCAGCAGCGTAGGTGAATATCGGACAGGGGATCCCGAAAACTATGGCTACACCTTC
>TRBV7-3|TRBJ1-1|NA|13|TRBD1
CASSWGQGAEAFF
TGTGCCAGCAGCTGGGGACAGGGGGCTGAAGCTTTCTTT
>TRBV6-1|TRBJ2-7|NA|15|TRBD2
CASSEEGLAGDEQYF
TGTGCCAGCAGTGAAGAGGGACTAGCGGGAGACGAGCAGTACTTC
>TRBV29-1|TRBJ2-7|NA|12|TRBD1
CSVGAGGYEQYF
TGCAGCGTTGGGGCAGGGGGCTACGAGCAGTACTTC
>TRBV14|TRBJ2-5|NA|18|NA
CASSQPFHQGREVETQYF
TGTGCCAGCAGCCAACCCTTCCATCAGGGCAGGGAGGTAGAGACCCAGTACTTC
>TRBV5-5|TRBJ2-7|NA|14|NA
CASSRELAPWEQYF
TGTGCCAGCAGCCGCGAACTAGCCCCCTGGGAGCAGTACTTC
>TRBV4-1|TRBJ2-3|few|16|TRBD2
CASSLRSGGLTDTQYF
TGCGCCAGCAGCCTCCGGAGCGGGGGCCTCACAGATACGCAGTATTTT
>TRBV12-5|TRBJ2-1|NA|13|NA
CASGLVNSNEQFF
TGTGCTAGTGGTTTGGTAAACTCAAATGAGCAGTTCTTC
>TRBV7-9|TRBJ1-2|NA|14|NA
CASSGLAANYGYTF
TGTGCCAGCAGCGGCCTAGCAGCTAACTATGGCTACACCTTC
>TRBV7-2|TRBJ2-1|few|13|NA
CASSLGQNNEQFF
TGTGCCAGCAGCTTGGGACAAAACAATGAGCAGTTCTTC
>TRBV15|TRBJ1-1|NA|16|NA
CATSSPRGWPNTEAFF
TGTGCCACCAGCAGTCCCAGGGGATGGCCGAACACTGAAGCTTTCTTT